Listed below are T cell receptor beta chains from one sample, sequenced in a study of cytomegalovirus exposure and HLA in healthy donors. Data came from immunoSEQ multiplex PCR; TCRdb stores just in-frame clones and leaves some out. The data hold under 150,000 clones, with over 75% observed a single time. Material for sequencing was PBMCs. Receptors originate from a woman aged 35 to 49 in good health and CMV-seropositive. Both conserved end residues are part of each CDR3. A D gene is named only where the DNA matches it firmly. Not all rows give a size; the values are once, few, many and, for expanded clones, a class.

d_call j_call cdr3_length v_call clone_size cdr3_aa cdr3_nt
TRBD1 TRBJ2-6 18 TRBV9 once CASSVFGQGAGGANVLTF TGTGCCAGCAGCGTATTTGGACAGGGGGCAGGTGGGGCCAACGTCCTGACTTTC
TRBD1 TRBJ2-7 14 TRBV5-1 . CASSSTGGFYEQYF TGCGCCAGCAGCAGCACAGGGGGTTTCTACGAGCAGTACTTC
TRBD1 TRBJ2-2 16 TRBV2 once CASRGRRQGTAGELFF TGTGCCAGCAGGGGGAGGAGACAGGGGACCGCCGGGGAGCTGTTTTTT
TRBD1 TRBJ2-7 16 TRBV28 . CASSLLTGTGGYEQYF TGTGCCAGCAGTTTACTGACCGGGACAGGAGGATACGAGCAGTACTTC
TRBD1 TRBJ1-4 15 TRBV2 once CAGRTGGGANEKLFF TGTGCCGGGCGGACAGGCGGAGGTGCTAATGAAAAACTGTTTTTT
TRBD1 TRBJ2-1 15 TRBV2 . CASEGDSAEGNEQFF TGTGCCAGCGAAGGGGACAGTGCTGAAGGTAATGAGCAGTTCTTC
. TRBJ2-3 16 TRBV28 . CASTRRLGASTDTQYF TGTGCCAGCACTCGCCGGCTGGGGGCTTCCACAGATACGCAGTATTTT
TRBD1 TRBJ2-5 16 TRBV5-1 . CASSGSGTEIQETQYF TGCGCCAGCAGCGGGTCCGGGACAGAGATTCAAGAGACCCAGTACTTC
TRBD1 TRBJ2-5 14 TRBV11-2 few CASSGTRGQETQYF TGTGCCAGCAGCGGGACCAGGGGGCAAGAGACCCAGTACTTC
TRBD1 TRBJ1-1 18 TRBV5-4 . CASSLQTGTGGLNTEAFF TGTGCCAGCAGCTTACAAACCGGGACAGGGGGCCTGAACACTGAAGCTTTCTTT
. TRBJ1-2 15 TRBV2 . CASSEEHGGNYGYTF TGTGCCAGCAGTGAAGAGCATGGGGGGAACTATGGCTACACCTTC
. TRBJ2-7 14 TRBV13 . CASSLGYSSYEQYF TGTGCCAGCAGCTTAGGCTATAGCTCCTACGAGCAGTACTTC
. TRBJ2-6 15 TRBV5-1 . CASRSTESGANVLTF TGCGCCAGCAGGTCGACGGAGTCTGGGGCCAACGTCCTGACTTTC
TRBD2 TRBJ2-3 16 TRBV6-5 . CASSYSAGGGTDTQYF TGTGCCAGCAGTTACTCGGCCGGGGGGGGCACAGATACGCAGTATTTT
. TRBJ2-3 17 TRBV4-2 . CASSQAPRVGMGDTQYF TGTGCCAGCAGCCAAGCTCCACGGGTCGGGATGGGTGATACGCAGTATTTT
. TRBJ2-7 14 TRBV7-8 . CASSLGDRSYEQYF TGTGCCAGCAGCTTAGGAGACAGGAGTTACGAGCAGTACTTC
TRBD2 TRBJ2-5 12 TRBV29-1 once CSGGLAGETQYF TGCAGCGGTGGACTAGCGGGGGAGACCCAGTACTTC
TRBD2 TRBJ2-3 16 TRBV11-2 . CASSYLAGSITDTQYF TGTGCCAGCAGCTACCTAGCGGGGTCAATCACAGATACGCAGTATTTT
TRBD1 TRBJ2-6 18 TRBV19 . CASTLVGQVSSGANVLTF TGTGCCAGTACCCTAGTGGGACAGGTGAGCTCTGGGGCCAACGTCCTGACTTTC
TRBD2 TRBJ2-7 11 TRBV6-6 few CASSTGGASTF TGTGCCAGCAGTACCGGGGGGGCTAGCACATTC
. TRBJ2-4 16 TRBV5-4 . CASSQVGGSGKNIQYF TGTGCCAGCAGTCAAGTTGGGGGCTCGGGCAAAAACATTCAGTACTTC
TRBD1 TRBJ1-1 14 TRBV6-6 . CASSLSGQVTEAFF TGTGCCAGCAGTCTATCGGGACAGGTCACTGAAGCTTTCTTT
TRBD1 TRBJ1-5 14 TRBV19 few CASNTGTADQPQHF TGTGCCAGTAACACCGGGACAGCAGATCAGCCCCAGCATTTT
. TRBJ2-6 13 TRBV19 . CASRDYGANVLTF TGTGCCAGTCGAGACTATGGGGCCAACGTCCTGACTTTC
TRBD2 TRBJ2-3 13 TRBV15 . CATQRGEGDTQYF TGTGCCACCCAGCGAGGGGAGGGAGATACGCAGTATTTT
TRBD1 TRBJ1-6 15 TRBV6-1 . CASSPPGGHNSPLHF TGTGCCAGCAGCCCCCCAGGGGGCCATAATTCACCCCTCCACTTT
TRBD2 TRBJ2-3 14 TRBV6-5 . CASRESGRPDTQYF TGTGCCAGCAGAGAAAGCGGGAGACCAGATACGCAGTATTTT
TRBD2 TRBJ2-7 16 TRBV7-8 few CASSPAGLARNYEQYF TGTGCCAGCAGCCCCGCGGGACTAGCGAGGAACTACGAGCAGTACTTC
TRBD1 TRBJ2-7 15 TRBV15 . CATSLGQFSSYEQYF TGTGCCACCAGCTTGGGACAGTTTAGCTCCTACGAGCAGTACTTC
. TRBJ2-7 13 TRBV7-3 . CASSLGYRATQYF TGTGCCAGCAGCTTAGGGTACAGGGCCACGCAGTACTTC